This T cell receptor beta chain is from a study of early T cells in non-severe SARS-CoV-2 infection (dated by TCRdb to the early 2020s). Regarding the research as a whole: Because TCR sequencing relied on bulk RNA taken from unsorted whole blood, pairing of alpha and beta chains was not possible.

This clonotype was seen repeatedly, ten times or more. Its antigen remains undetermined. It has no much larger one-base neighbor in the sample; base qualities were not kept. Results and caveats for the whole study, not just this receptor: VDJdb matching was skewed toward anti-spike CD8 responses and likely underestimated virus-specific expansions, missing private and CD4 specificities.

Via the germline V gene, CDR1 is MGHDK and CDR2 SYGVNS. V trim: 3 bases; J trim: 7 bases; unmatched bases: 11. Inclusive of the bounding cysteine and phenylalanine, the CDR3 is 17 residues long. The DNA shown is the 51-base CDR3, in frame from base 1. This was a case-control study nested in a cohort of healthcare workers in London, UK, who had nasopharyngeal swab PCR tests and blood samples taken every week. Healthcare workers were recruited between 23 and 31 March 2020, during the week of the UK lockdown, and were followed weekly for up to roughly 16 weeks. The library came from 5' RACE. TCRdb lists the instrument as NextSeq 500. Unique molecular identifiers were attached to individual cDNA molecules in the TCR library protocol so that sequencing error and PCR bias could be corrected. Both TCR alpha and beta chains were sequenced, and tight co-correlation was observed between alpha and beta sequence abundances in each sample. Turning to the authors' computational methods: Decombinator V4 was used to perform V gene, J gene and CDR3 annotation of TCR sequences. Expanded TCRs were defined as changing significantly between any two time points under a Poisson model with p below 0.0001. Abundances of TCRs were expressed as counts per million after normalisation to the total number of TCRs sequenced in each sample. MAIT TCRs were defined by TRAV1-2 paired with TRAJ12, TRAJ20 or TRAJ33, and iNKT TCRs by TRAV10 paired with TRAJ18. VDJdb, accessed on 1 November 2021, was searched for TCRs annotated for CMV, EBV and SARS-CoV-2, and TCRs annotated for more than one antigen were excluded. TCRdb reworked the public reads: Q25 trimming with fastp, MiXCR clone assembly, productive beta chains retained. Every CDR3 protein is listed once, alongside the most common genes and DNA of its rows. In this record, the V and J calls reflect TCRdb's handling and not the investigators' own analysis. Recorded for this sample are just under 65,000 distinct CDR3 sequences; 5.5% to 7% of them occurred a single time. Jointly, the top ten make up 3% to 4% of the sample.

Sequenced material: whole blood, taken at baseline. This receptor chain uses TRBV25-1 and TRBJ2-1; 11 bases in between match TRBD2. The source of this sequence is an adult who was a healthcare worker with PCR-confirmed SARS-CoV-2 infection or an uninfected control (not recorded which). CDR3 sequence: CASSDKVELAGVNEQFF. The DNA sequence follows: TGTGCCAGCAGTGATAAAGTGGAACTAGCGGGAGTAAATGAGCAGTTCTTC. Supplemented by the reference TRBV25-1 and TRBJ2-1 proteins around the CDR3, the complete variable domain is EADIYQTPRYLVIGTGKKITLECSQTMGHDKMYWYQQDPGMELHLIHYSYGVNSTEKGDLSSESTVSRIRTEHFPLTLESARPSHTSQYLCASSDKVELAGVNEQFFGPGTRLTVL.